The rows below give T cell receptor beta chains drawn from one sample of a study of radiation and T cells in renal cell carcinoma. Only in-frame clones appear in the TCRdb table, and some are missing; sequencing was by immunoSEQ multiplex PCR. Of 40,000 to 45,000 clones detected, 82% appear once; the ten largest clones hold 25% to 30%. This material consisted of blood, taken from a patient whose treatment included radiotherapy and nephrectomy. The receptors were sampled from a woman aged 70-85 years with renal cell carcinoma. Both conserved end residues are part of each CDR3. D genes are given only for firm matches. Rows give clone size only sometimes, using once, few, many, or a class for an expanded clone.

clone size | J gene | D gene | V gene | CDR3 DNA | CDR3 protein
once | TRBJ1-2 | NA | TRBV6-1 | TGTGCCAGTTGGACTGACGCGAACTATGGCTACACCTTC | CASWTDANYGYTF
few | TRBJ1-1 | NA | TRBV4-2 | TGTGCCAGCAGCCCGGTGAACACTGAAGCTTTCTTT | CASSPVNTEAFF
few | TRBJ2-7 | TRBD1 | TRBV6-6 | TGTGCCAGCCCTCACCGGGGACAGGGGGCTGATGAGCAGTACTTC | CASPHRGQGADEQYF
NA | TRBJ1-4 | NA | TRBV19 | TGTGCCAGTATATCCAAACCGCCGGGGAACGCAGCCGCAACTAATGAAAAACTGTTTTTT | CASISKPPGNAAATNEKLFF
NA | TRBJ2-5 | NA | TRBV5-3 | TGTGCCAGAACCGATCGGCTCCAAGAGACCCAGTACTTC | CARTDRLQETQYF
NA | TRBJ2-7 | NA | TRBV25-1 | TGTGCCAGCAGTCCGGCCTACGAGCAGTACTTC | CASSPAYEQYF
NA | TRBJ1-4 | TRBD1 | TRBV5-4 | TGTGCCAGCAGCTTGGGGGGACAGAGAGCAACTAATGAAAAACTGTTTTTT | CASSLGGQRATNEKLFF
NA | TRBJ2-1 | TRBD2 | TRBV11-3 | TGTGCCAGCAGCAGCGGACTAGCCTACAATGAGCAGTTCTTC | CASSSGLAYNEQFF
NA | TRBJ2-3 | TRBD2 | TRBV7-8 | TGTGCCAGCAGCTTAGCGCTGAGTGCGGGAGGGAGCACAGATACGCAGTATTTT | CASSLALSAGGSTDTQYF
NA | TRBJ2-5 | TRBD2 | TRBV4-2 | TGTGCCAGCAGCCAAGATCCGACTAGCCTGGAGACCCAGTACTTC | CASSQDPTSLETQYF
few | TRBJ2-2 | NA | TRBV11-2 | TGTGCCAGCAGCTTAGGGCTAAGGGGGACCGGGGAGCTGTTTTTT | CASSLGLRGTGELFF
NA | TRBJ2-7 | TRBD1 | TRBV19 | TGTGCCAGTAGTATGGGGACAGGGACAACTACCTACGAGCAGTACTTC | CASSMGTGTTTYEQYF
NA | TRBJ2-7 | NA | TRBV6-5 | TGTGCCAGCAGTTACCAGGGTTATGAGGAGCAGTACTTC | CASSYQGYEEQYF
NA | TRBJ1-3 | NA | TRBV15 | TGTGCCACCAGAAGGACTTTCACTGGAAACACCATATATTTT | CATRRTFTGNTIYF
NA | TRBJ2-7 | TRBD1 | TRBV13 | TGTGCCAGCAGCCCACCGACAGGGGTTTCCTACGAGCAGTACTTC | CASSPPTGVSYEQYF
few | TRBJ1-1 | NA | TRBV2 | TGTGCCAGCAGTGCACGGACGAACACTGAAGCTTTCTTT | CASSARTNTEAFF
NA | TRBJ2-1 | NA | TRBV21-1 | TGTGCCAGCAGCAACACCCCCATACTTAGGAGCTCCTACAATGAGCAGTTCTTC | CASSNTPILRSSYNEQFF
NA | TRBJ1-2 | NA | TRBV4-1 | TGCGCCAGCAGCCCGGGAAGACTTGACCATGGCTACACCTTC | CASSPGRLDHGYTF
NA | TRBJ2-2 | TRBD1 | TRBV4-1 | TGCGCCAGCAGCGAGGGACAGGGGGTTGGTACCGGGGAGCTGTTTTTT | CASSEGQGVGTGELFF
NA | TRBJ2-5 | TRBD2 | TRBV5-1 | TGCGCCAGCAGACCCCCTAGCGGACAAGAGACCCAGTACTTC | CASRPPSGQETQYF